This TCR beta chain emerged from a study of cytomegalovirus exposure and HLA in healthy donors (dated by TCRdb to 2017 to 2019). Regarding the study in general: An earlier analysis of around 600 of the donors reported 250 to 350 Gb of sequence data and 117 million unique TCR beta sequences from 150 million to 200 million T cells. Roughly 300 gigabases of sequencing data and 80 million or so unique TCR sequences were included in an early release covering around 650 HLA-typed donors. Among the approximately 420 genotyped donors, approximately 82% belonged to the genetic ancestry cluster associated with self-reported Caucasian donors. The study aimed to test whether signatures of past pathogen exposure could be identified by cataloging public T cell receptors. The study used immunosequencing to profile the T cell repertoires of more than 650 subjects and linked those repertoires to cytomegalovirus serostatus. Besides the first cohort of 500 to 700 subjects, a separate validation cohort made up of 120 different subjects was used. To predict cytomegalovirus infection status, the study combined high-throughput TCR immunosequencing, statistical association of individual TCRs with disease status, and machine learning. In a later analysis, previously published TCR beta repertoires from about 670 donors were re-analyzed and high-resolution HLA genotyping was added so that TCR occurrence patterns could be studied. Rather than using new phenotypic data, the later analysis identified candidate immune exposures from TCR beta sequences and from how often those sequences occurred across donors. An earlier analysis of around 580 of the donors used high-throughput TCR beta sequencing to judge whether each TCR beta V gene segment behaved as functional or pseudogenic. Donor age, sex, ethnicity and CMV serostatus were compiled together with the repertoire data. Genome-wide SNP genotypes for about 65% of the 666 donors were used in a later genetic analysis, which treated that subset as a discovery cohort. All discovery cohort repertoires had been generated on a single sequencing platform. Class I and class II HLA loci were covered by the typing at four-digit resolution. Typing coverage differed by locus: A, B, C, DRB1 and DQB1 were typed in roughly 629-640 donors, DQA1 in about 500, DPA1 in 606, and DPB1 in 450 to 490. About five DR-DQ haplotypes were treated as single units for association and clustering because of strong linkage in the cohort. On average, 235,054 unique TCR beta nucleotide sequences were sequenced per donor among 350 to 400 genotyped donors of the cohort, with around 19% of those sequences being non-productive.

Points the paper makes about the study in general: Correlated functional status among segregating V segments might be attributable to linkage disequilibrium, but an unknown experimental factor could not be ruled out. The authors suggested that the approach could potentially be extended to other disease states and immunological phenotypes. Only TCR beta chains were sequenced in this cohort, and the absence of alpha or paired-chain data limited detectable features. At a false discovery rate of 0.05, a later analysis linked roughly 17,000 TCR beta sequences to specific HLA alleles. For the cohort, immune exposure information was limited to CMV serostatus. Presence/absence analyses assumed roughly uniform sequencing depth across donors, an assumption that may not hold. In a later analysis, HLA-associated TCR beta chains showed more clonal expansion and lower generation probabilities than non-associated chains that were equally common. A later analysis reported that several top co-occurrence clusters appeared linked to parvovirus B19, influenza, CMV and Epstein-Barr virus. In a later analysis, TCR association rates were found to vary across HLA loci, with the most associated TCRs seen for DRB1 alleles and the fewest for HLA-C alleles. An association between a missense DCLRE1C variant and V-gene and J-gene trimming of TCR beta chains was found in a later genetic analysis and replicated in an independent cohort. The study gave a list of more than 150 TCR beta chains associated with cytomegalovirus. The 87-base-pair reads could not distinguish some IMGT-functional V segments, including TRBV6-2 and TRBV6-3, so those segments were excluded. Because HLA typing was unavailable for some donors at each locus, only the typed subset was used in association tests. When HLA alleles, especially DR and DQ, strongly co-occurred, attributing TCR associations to individual alleles was difficult. Approximately 18 rarely observed V segments, including chromosome 9 orphons, were excluded from the earlier analysis of several hundred of the donors because counts were too low. In vitro tests confirmed that three of the cytomegalovirus-associated TCR beta chains recognize cytomegalovirus antigens. While some public TCRs were present in many individuals, most TCR sequences turned up only very rarely across donors. In an earlier analysis of a few hundred of the donors, most TCR beta V segments were observed in productive rearrangements about 90% or about 30% of the time, broadly matching IMGT annotations. A later analysis found that most CMV-associated TCR beta chains appeared HLA-restricted, with HLA associations seemingly driven largely by CMV exposure. Cytomegalovirus status was reported to be diagnosed by the classifier with high specificity and sensitivity in both the original and validation cohorts. A further reported finding was that TCR beta sequences accurately predicted the HLA-A and HLA-B alleles for most subjects in the first cohort. According to a later genetic analysis, donors in an Asian-associated ancestry cluster had fewer N-insertions in productive TCRs than the roughly 700-donor mean. A cluster of highly shared sequence variants was judged likely to be a technical artifact of the sequencing pipeline.

In total, fewer than 750 healthy bone marrow donors made up the cohort. All cohort members were sampled while nominally healthy, although unrecorded immune exposures were likely present. The donor was CMV seronegative and belonged to the group of around 400 seronegative cohort members. Every donor gave a peripheral blood sample, and the peripheral blood mononuclear cells from that sample were used for TCR beta sequencing. The Qiagen DNeasy Blood Extraction Kit was used to extract genomic DNA from the blood cell samples. From the germline V gene, CDR1 is SGHVS and CDR2 is FQNEAQ. The CDR3 goes from the cysteine to the phenylalanine over 17 residues. Here the CDR3 DNA is all that survives: 51 bases in frame from base 1. Deletion took 3 bases off V and 5 bases off J, with a span of 20 bases between the germline ends. Receptor amplification or capture employed the immunoSEQ multiplex PCR assay. For the multiplex PCR, a mixture combining 60 forward primers for TCR Vbeta segments and 13 reverse primers for TCR Jbeta segments was used. Amplification of the CDR3 region of rearranged TCR beta genes was performed with a multiplex PCR assay on genomic DNA. On the Illumina HiSeq System, the amplified TCR beta libraries were sequenced as 87-base-pair reads. In the original analysis: In a later analysis, tens of millions of unique TCR beta chains were counted across the 666 repertoires, and approximately 11 million of these chains were shared by at least two donors. Raw reads were error-corrected and collapsed into unique sequences by a nearest-neighbor algorithm in which closely related sequences were merged to remove PCR and sequencing errors. V, D and J gene segments were assigned by aligning CDR3 sequences to IMGT reference sequences. For a sequence to be retained, a match of at least six nucleotides to both a V gene segment and a J gene segment was required. Rearrangements were classified as productive when the CDR3 lacked stop codons and remained in frame with V and J, and all other rearrangements were classified as non-productive. CDR3 was defined according to IMGT convention as the region running from the second conserved V-encoded cysteine to the conserved J-encoded phenylalanine. The earlier analysis of approximately 500 of the donors excluded sequences that lacked an unambiguous match to a single V gene segment. An earlier analysis of a few hundred of the donors classified V segments as functional when productive rearrangements were above 56.7% and as segregating when the standard deviation between donors was above 5%. To diagnose cytomegalovirus status from the catalog of TCR beta chain sequences, a statistical classification framework was built. In a later analysis, V and J genes were assigned by comparing TCR nucleotide sequences against IMGT/GENE-DB human TR gene sequences. A later analysis assigned CDR3 sequences and most-parsimonious VDJ recombination scenarios with the TCRdist pipeline. In a later analysis, each TCR beta chain was defined by its CDR3 amino acid sequence together with its V-gene family, and reads lacking a unique V-gene family were excluded. To address suspected cross-contamination and a sequencing artifact, a later analysis removed around 590 highly shared, low-generation-probability nucleotide sequences. In a later analysis, a clonal expansion index was calculated for each public chain from normalized within-repertoire ranks of inferred template counts. In a later analysis, generation probabilities were computed with a VDJ recombination model fitted to out-of-frame rearrangements, and the resulting probabilities were checked against IGoR. A later analysis scored TCR-TCR, TCR-HLA and TCR-CMV co-occurrence with hypergeometric tests, applying a repertoire-size bias correction to TCR pairs. To estimate false discovery rates, a later analysis permuted the HLA or CMV assignments 20 times. In a later analysis, co-occurring TCRs were grouped with DBSCAN, and TCRdist sequence similarity was added when clustering was performed within HLA-allele-positive subsets. For co-occurrence clustering, repertoires with fewer than 30,000 or more than 120,000 public chains were excluded, along with roughly 5 repertoires with anomalous nucleotide sharing. This immuneACCESS table, as held by TCRdb, lists in-frame sequences with V and J called but not all clones. Of the missing ones, under half trace to an unresolved V gene in checked studies; the others have no known cause. V, J and clone size were drawn from that table, and D and trimming were deduced from the DNA. The table for this sample lists more than 100,000 clones; approximately 72% of them were counted only once. The ten largest clones take up 2.5% to 4% of the sample.

This clone was observed a handful of times. Its antigen is still unknown. No qualities accompany the bases; no much larger clone lies one base away. Sequences were obtained from PBMCs. This receptor was obtained from a woman between 45 and 60 years old in good health and CMV-seronegative. Recombination connected TRBV7-8 to TRBJ1-5; TRBD1 is perhaps the D gene, given 6 matching bases. For the CDR3, the sequence is CASSFLFQGPTDQPQHF. The DNA sequence is as follows: TGTGCCAGCAGCTTTCTGTTCCAGGGGCCGACGGATCAGCCCCAGCATTTT.